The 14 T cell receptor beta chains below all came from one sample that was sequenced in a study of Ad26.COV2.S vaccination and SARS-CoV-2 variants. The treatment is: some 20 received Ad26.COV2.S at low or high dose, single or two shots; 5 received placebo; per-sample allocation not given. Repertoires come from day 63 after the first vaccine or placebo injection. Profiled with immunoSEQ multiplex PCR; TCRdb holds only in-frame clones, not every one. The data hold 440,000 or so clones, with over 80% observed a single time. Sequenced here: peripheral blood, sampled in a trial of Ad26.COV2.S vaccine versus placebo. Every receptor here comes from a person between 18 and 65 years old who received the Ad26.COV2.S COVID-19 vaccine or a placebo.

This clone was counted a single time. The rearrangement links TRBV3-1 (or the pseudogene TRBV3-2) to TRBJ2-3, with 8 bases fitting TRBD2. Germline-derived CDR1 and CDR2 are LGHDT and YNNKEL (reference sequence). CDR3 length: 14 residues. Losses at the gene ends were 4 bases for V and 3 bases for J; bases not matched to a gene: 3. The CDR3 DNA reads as TGTGCCAGCAGCCCTGGGACTAGTACAGATACGCAGTATTTT. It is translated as CASSPGTSTDTQYF.

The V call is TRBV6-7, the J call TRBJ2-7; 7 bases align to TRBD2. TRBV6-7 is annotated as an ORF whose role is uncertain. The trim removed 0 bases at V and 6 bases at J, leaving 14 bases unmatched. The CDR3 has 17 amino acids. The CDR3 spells CASSYSKRGLFICEQYF. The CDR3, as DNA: TGTGCCAGCAGTTACTCGAAGAGGGGACTATTTATCTGCGAGCAGTACTTC.

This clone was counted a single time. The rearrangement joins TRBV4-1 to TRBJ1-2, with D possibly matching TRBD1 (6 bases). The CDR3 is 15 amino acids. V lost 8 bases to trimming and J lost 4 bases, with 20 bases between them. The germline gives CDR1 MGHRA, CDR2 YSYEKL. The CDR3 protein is CASGPGVGFRYGYTF. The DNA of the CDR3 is TGCGCCAGCGGGCCAGGGGTAGGGTTTCGCTATGGCTACACCTTC.

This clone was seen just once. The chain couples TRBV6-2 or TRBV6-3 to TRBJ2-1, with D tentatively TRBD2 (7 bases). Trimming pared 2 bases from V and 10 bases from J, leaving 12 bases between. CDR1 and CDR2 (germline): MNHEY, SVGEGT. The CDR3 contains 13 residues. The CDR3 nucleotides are TGTGCCAGCAGTTACGCGGGGGCCGGAGAGCAGTTCTTC. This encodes CASSYAGAGEQFF.

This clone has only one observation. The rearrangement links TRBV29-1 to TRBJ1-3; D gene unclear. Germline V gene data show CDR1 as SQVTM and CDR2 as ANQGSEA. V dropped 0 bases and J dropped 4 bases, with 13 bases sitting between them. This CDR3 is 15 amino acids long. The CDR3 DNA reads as TGCAGCGTTGAAGAACCAAGCTTATCCGGAAACACCATATATTTT. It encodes CSVEEPSLSGNTIYF.

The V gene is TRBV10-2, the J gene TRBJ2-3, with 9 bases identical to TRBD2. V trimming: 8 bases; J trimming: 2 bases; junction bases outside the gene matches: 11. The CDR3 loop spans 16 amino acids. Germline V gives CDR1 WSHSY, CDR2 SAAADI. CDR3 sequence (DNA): TGCGCCAGCGGGACTAGCCGCGTAAAGTTCACAGATACGCAGTATTTT. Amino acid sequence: CASGTSRVKFTDTQYF.

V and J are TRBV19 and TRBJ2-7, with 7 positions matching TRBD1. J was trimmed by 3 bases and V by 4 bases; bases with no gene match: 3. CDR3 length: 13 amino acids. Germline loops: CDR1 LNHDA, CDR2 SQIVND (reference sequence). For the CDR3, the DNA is TGTGCCAGTAGTAGACAGGGAGACTACGAGCAGTACTTC. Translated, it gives CASSRQGDYEQYF. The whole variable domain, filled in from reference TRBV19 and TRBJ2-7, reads DGGITQSPKYLFRKEGQNVTLSCEQNLNHDAMYWYRQDPGQGLRLIYYSQIVNDFQKGDIAEGYSVSREKKESFPLTVTSAQKNPTAFYLCASSRQGDYEQYFGPGTRLTVT.

CDR3 region: CASSLDLGFSYEQYF. CDR3 coding DNA: TGTGCCAGCAGCTTGGATCTAGGGTTTTCCTACGAGCAGTACTTC. This chain connects TRBV7-9 to TRBJ2-7; D is ambiguous. The germline V gene has CDR1 SEHNR and CDR2 FQNEAQ (reference sequence). With 3 bases removed from V and 1 base from J, the gap between germline ends came to 13 bases. This CDR3 has 15 residues. Full variable domain (missing parts from reference TRBV7-9 and TRBJ2-7): DTGVSQNPRHKITKRGQNVTFRCDPISEHNRLYWYRQTLGQGPEFLTYFQNEAQLEKSRLLSDRFSAERPKGSFSTLEIQRTEQGDSAMYLCASSLDLGFSYEQYFGPGTRLTVT.

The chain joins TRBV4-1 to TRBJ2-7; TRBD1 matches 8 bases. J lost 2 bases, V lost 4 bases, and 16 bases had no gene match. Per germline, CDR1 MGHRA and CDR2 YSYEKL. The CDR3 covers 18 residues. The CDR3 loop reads CASSLASGGQWRAYEQYF. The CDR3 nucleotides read TGCGCCAGCAGCCTGGCCTCAGGGGGCCAGTGGAGAGCCTACGAGCAGTACTTC.

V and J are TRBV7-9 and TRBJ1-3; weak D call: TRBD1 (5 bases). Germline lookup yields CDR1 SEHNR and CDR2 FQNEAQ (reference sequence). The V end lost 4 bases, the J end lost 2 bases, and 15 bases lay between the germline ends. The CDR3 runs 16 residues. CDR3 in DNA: TGTGCCAGCAGCTCCCGTGGGGGGAAACCTGGAAACACCATATATTTT. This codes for CASSSRGGKPGNTIYF.

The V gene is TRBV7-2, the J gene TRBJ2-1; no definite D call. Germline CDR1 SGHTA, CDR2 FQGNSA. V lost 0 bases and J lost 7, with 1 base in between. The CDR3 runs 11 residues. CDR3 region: CASSLANEQFF. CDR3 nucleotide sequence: TGTGCCAGCAGCTTAGCAAATGAGCAGTTCTTC.

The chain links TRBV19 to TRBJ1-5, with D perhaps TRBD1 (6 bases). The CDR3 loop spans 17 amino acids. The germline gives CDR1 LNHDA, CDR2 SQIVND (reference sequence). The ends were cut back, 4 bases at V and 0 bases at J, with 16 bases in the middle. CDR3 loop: CASSRGQIRGSNQPQHF. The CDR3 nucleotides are TGTGCCAGTAGTAGGGGGCAGATCAGGGGTAGCAATCAGCCCCAGCATTTT.

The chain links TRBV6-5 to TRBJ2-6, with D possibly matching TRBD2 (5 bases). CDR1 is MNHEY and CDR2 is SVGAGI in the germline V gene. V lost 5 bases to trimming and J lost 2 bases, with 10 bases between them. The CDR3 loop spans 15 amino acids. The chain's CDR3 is CASSTLRAGANVLTF. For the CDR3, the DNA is TGTGCCAGCAGTACCCTGAGGGCTGGGGCCAACGTCCTGACTTTC.

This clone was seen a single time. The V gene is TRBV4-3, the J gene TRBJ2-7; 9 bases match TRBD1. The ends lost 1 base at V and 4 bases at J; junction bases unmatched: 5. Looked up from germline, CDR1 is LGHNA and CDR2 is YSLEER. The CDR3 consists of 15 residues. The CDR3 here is CASSQVGQGGYEQYF. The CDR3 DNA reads TGCGCCAGCAGCCAAGTGGGACAGGGTGGGTACGAGCAGTACTTC.